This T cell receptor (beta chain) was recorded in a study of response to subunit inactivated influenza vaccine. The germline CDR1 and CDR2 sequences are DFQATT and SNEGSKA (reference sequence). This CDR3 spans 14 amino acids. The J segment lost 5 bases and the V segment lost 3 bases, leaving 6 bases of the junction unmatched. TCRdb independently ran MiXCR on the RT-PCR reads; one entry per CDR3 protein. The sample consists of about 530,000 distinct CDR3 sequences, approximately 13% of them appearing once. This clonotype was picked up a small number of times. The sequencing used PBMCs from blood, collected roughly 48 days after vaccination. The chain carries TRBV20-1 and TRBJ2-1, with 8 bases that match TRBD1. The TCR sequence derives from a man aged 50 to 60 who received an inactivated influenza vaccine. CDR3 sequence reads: CSARGDRTNNEQFF. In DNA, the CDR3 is TGCAGTGCTAGGGGGGACAGGACCAACAATGAGCAGTTCTTC.